This entry lists 32 T cell receptor beta chains sequenced from one sample in a study of T cells in Graves' hyperthyroidism and ophthalmopathy. Amplified regions were TCR beta CDR3 sequences from RNA transcripts. Using the HTBI primer set, a first-round RT-PCR was run on the TCR CDR3. One entry per CDR3 protein results from TCRdb running MiXCR on the multiplex PCR reads. The data show roughly 380,000 distinct CDR3 sequences, with approximately 15% seen just once and approximately 11% held by the top ten. The sequenced sample was blood. All receptors derive from an older woman with Graves' hyperthyroidism.

The V gene is TRBV7-9, the J gene TRBJ1-1; D is unresolved. V dropped 10 bases and J dropped 0 bases, with 9 bases sitting between them. This CDR3 spans 12 amino acids. The germline V gene has CDR1 SEHNR and CDR2 FQNEAQ (reference sequence). The CDR3 protein is CATSGMNTEAFF. The CDR3 nucleotides read TGTGCCACGTCCGGGATGAACACTGAAGCTTTCTTT.

In this sample, this clonotype turned up many times. The gene calls are TRBV27 and TRBJ2-5; 12 bases match TRBD2. Germline lookup yields CDR1 MNHEY and CDR2 SMNVEV (reference sequence). V was pared by 5 bases and J by 5 bases, with 6 bases of the junction left unmatched. This CDR3 contains 15 residues. This CDR3 is CASSPTSGRGETQYF. DNA for the CDR3: TGTGCCAGCAGTCCGACTAGCGGGAGAGGTGAGACCCAGTACTTC.

This clonotype was found many times. This chain uses TRBV6-2 or TRBV6-3 with TRBJ2-7; D gene uncertain. V lost 2 bases to trimming and J lost 4 bases, with 24 bases between them. CDR1 is MNHEY, CDR2 SVGEGT, per germline. CDR3 length: 18 residues. CDR3 in amino acids: CASSYSGWAGERFYEQYF. As DNA, the CDR3 is TGTGCCAGCAGTTACAGTGGATGGGCTGGTGAACGGTTTTACGAGCAGTACTTC.

In this sample, this clonotype turned up many times. CDR3 in amino acids: CASSIAGVDYEQYF. The CDR3 DNA reads as TGTGCCAGCAGTATAGCGGGAGTAGACTACGAGCAGTACTTC. The chain carries TRBV2 and TRBJ2-7; TRBD2 agrees at 9 bases. The CDR3 runs 14 residues. Per the germline V gene, CDR1 is SNHLY and CDR2 is FYNNEI. Trimming removed 5 bases from V and 3 bases from J; junction bases left unmatched: 5.

This clonotype was counted ten times or more. The rearrangement joins TRBV3-1 to TRBJ2-7; D uncertain. This CDR3 spans 15 amino acids. Trimming pared 0 bases from V and 4 bases from J, leaving 13 bases between. Germline-derived CDR1 and CDR2 are LGHDT and YNNKEL (reference sequence). The CDR3 nucleotides read TGTGCCAGCAGCCAAGATTTAGCTAGAAGGTACGAGCAGTACTTC. It codes for CASSQDLARRYEQYF.

With respect to this clonotype: A much larger clone lies a single base off, so this may be a read error. The gene calls are TRBV27 and TRBJ2-3, with D tentatively TRBD2 (6 bases). This CDR3 spans 13 amino acids. Trimming removed 10 bases from V and 5 bases from J, with 16 bases in between. Germline assignment: CDR1 MNHEY and CDR2 SMNVEV (reference sequence). The CDR3 sequence: CATQLVGGDTQYF. The DNA for the CDR3 is TGTGCCACCCAACTAGTGGGGGGAGATACGCAGTATTTT.

The CDR3 loop reads CASNPGTSSGEQFF. CDR3 coding DNA: TGTGCCAGTAACCCCGGGACTAGTTCTGGTGAGCAGTTCTTC. The J gene is TRBJ2-1, the V gene TRBV19; 8 bases agree with TRBD2. The CDR3 runs 14 residues. Per the germline V gene, CDR1 is LNHDA and CDR2 is SQIVND (reference sequence). V was pared by 7 bases and J by 9 bases, with 11 bases of the junction left unmatched.

This clonotype was observed a handful of times. One base away lies a much larger clone, so this may be a sequencing read error. The V and J genes are TRBV18 and TRBJ1-1; TRBD1 aligns across 7 bases. From germline, CDR1 is KGHSH and CDR2 LQKENI. The V gene end was trimmed by 5 bases and the J gene end by 10 bases; junction bases not matched to a gene: 13. The CDR3 sequence is 14 residues long. The CDR3: CASSGNRGEAGAFF. CDR3 coding DNA: TGTGCCAGCTCAGGAAACAGGGGCGAAGCTGGAGCTTTCTTT.

The table lists this clonotype with many counts. The chain has TRBV30 and TRBJ2-5, with TRBD2 as a possible D gene (6 bases). Germline V gives CDR1 GTSNPN, CDR2 SVGIG (reference sequence). The CDR3 totals 14 residues. The V end was cut by 8 bases, the J end by 1 base, with 17 bases between. The CDR3 DNA is TGTGCCGGTACCTTCCTAGCGCTCCAAGAGACCCAGTACTTC. Translation gives CAGTFLALQETQYF.

Here the CDR3 reads CASSFRQSYNEQFF. The CDR3 DNA is TGCGCCAGCAGCTTTAGACAGTCCTACAATGAGCAGTTCTTC. This chain connects TRBV5-1 to TRBJ2-1, with D maybe TRBD1 (5 bases). The CDR3 length is 14 residues. Germline values: CDR1 SGHRS, CDR2 YFSETQ. Trimming stripped 2 bases from V and 1 base from J, with 7 bases between.

This clonotype was observed at least ten times. The chain combines TRBV15 with TRBJ2-7; the D is unclear. Between the trimmed V and J ends, which lost 1 base and 0 bases, there was a span of 4 bases. The CDR3 runs 13 residues. Germline assignment: CDR1 LNHNV and CDR2 YYDKDF (reference sequence). The CDR3 nucleotides are TGTGCCACCAGCAGAGGGTTCTCCTACGAGCAGTACTTC. Translation gives CATSRGFSYEQYF. The full variable domain, its missing parts supplied by reference TRBV15 and TRBJ2-7, is DAMVIQNPRYQVTQFGKPVTLSCSQTLNHNVMYWYQQKSSQAPKLLFHYYDKDFNNEADTPDNFQSRRPNTSFCFLDIRSPGLGDTAMYLCATSRGFSYEQYFGPGTRLTVT.

This clonotype was observed many times. This sequence joins TRBV5-4 and TRBJ2-3; 9 bases line up with TRBD2. The germline V gene has CDR1 SGHNT and CDR2 YYREEE (reference sequence). The CDR3 is 13 residues long. The CDR3 here is CAGREGHADTQYF. In DNA, the CDR3 is TGTGCGGGGCGGGAGGGCCACGCAGATACGCAGTATTTT.

This clonotype was detected ten times or more. The chain recombines TRBV20-1 with TRBJ2-7; 7 nucleotides agree with TRBD2. Per germline, CDR1 DFQATT and CDR2 SNEGSKA (reference sequence). The V segment lost 1 base and the J segment 3 bases; nucleotides outside the gene matches: 6. The CDR3 totals 14 residues. Written as DNA, the CDR3 is TGCAGTGCTAGAGCGGGAGGTAGTGGCTACGAGCAGTACTTC. The encoded protein is CSARAGGSGYEQYF.

This clonotype was found many times. The chain links TRBV20-1 to TRBJ1-2; D may be TRBD1 (5 bases). CDR1 and CDR2 from the germline V gene are DFQATT and SNEGSKA (reference sequence). The CDR3 extends over 13 amino acids. Deletions cut 0 bases from V and 4 bases from J, with 9 bases between. The CDR3 sequence: CSARDPTVYGYTF. CDR3 nucleotides: TGCAGTGCTAGAGATCCGACAGTCTATGGCTACACCTTC.

The CDR3, as DNA: TGTGCCAGCAGCGAGGGACAGGGGGGATACAATGAGCAGTTCTTC. Translation gives CASSEGQGGYNEQFF. The chain uses TRBV6-1 and TRBJ2-1, with 11 positions matching TRBD1. Germline V lookup: CDR1 MNHNS, CDR2 SASEGT. After removal of 6 bases from V and 4 bases from J, the junction contained 5 bases not matched to a gene. The CDR3 totals 15 residues.

V usage is TRBV6-1 and J usage is TRBJ2-6; the match to TRBD1 covers 9 bases. Germline assignment: CDR1 MNHNS and CDR2 SASEGT. Unmatched junction bases numbered 8, after V lost 5 bases and J lost 0 bases. This CDR3 is 18 amino acids long. CDR3 protein: CASSTRDRDYSGANVLTF. The CDR3 bases are TGTGCCAGCAGTACCCGGGACAGGGACTACTCTGGGGCCAACGTCCTGACTTTC.

This clonotype was counted only a few times. This chain joins TRBV3-1 and TRBJ1-3, with D hard to call. This CDR3 spans 16 amino acids. Germline loops: CDR1 LGHDT, CDR2 YNNKEL (reference sequence). V was cut by 2 bases and J by 0 bases, with 11 bases left in between. In DNA, the CDR3 is TGTGCCAGCAGCCAATTCGACCTGTACTCTGGAAACACCATATATTTT. As protein: CASSQFDLYSGNTIYF.

This clonotype came up a few times. The rearrangement joins TRBV10-1 to TRBJ2-7, with D unresolved. CDR1 is WNHNN and CDR2 is SYGVQD in the germline V gene (reference sequence). The CDR3 covers 14 residues. V lost 0 bases and J 2 bases, leaving 8 bases between the germline ends. The CDR3 sequence: CASSESSATYEQYF. In nucleotides, the CDR3 is TGCGCCAGCAGTGAGTCGAGCGCAACCTACGAGCAGTACTTC.

This chain joins TRBV10-3 and TRBJ2-5, with 11 bases fitting TRBD1. Losses at the gene ends were 6 bases for V and 3 bases for J; bases not matched to a gene: 0. Germline lookup yields CDR1 ENHRY and CDR2 SYGVKD. CDR3 length: 13 amino acids. The CDR3 is CAIRGQGEETQYF. In nucleotides, the CDR3 is TGTGCCATCAGGGGACAGGGGGAAGAGACCCAGTACTTC.

About this clonotype itself: A much larger clone sits a single nucleotide away, making a read error possible. The chain recombines TRBV11-2 with TRBJ2-1; 11 positions agree with TRBD1. With 6 bases clipped from V and 6 bases from J, the junction kept 10 bases outside the gene matches. Germline V lookup: CDR1 SGHAT, CDR2 FQNNGV. The CDR3 has 16 residues. The CDR3 is CASSLFRTGGSNEQFF. The CDR3 DNA is TGTGCCAGCAGTTTATTCCGGACAGGGGGCTCCAATGAGCAGTTCTTC.

This clonotype has a count of ten or more. The rearrangement links TRBV29-1 to TRBJ2-1; 10 bases agree with TRBD1. The junction had 5 bases not matched to a gene; V was cut back by 0 bases and J by 6 bases. The CDR3 is 15 residues long. Germline V lookup: CDR1 SQVTM, CDR2 ANQGSEA. For the CDR3, the DNA is TGCAGCGTTGAAGAAGACAGGGGGCAGGTCAATGAGCAGTTCTTC. Protein sequence: CSVEEDRGQVNEQFF.

The sample holds many counts of this clonotype. The V call is TRBV5-8, the J call TRBJ2-5; perhaps TRBD2 as D (5 bases). The CDR3 totals 18 residues. The germline CDR1 and CDR2 sequences are SGHTS and YDEGEE. The V end lost 0 bases, the J end lost 2 bases, and 20 bases lay between the germline ends. CDR3 bases: TGTGCCAGCAGCTTGGGCTTTTTTAGCGTGCCAGTTCAAGAGACCCAGTACTTC. It encodes CASSLGFFSVPVQETQYF. Full variable domain (missing parts from reference TRBV5-8 and TRBJ2-5): EAGVTQSPTHLIKTRGQQATLRCSPISGHTSVYWYQQALGLGLQFLLWYDEGEERNRGNFPPRFSGRQFPNYSSELNVNALELEDSALYLCASSLGFFSVPVQETQYFGPGTRLLVL.

The chain recombines TRBV7-9 with TRBJ2-2, with 13 bases fitting TRBD2. With 4 bases clipped from V and 7 bases from J, the junction kept 6 bases outside the gene matches. This CDR3 spans 16 amino acids. The germline gives CDR1 SEHNR, CDR2 FQNEAQ (reference sequence). The CDR3 region has the DNA TGTGCCAGCAGCTCCCGGACTAGCGGGAGAGGCGGGGAGCTGTTTTTT. Translation: CASSSRTSGRGGELFF.

V usage is TRBV28 and J usage is TRBJ2-7, with TRBD1 as a possible D gene (5 bases). Per the germline V gene, CDR1 is MDHEN and CDR2 is SYDVKM. The CDR3 runs to 16 residues. V lost 2 bases, J lost 3 bases, and 17 bases lay in between. The chain's CDR3 is CASSLQGLRSLYEQYF. The CDR3, as DNA: TGTGCCAGCAGTTTACAGGGCTTACGATCTCTCTACGAGCAGTACTTC.

As regards this clonotype: Given a much more abundant clone one base away, this may be a read error. The V gene is TRBV11-2, the J gene TRBJ1-2, with unresolved D. The CDR3 is 12 residues long. Germline V gives CDR1 SGHAT, CDR2 FQNNGV. Here the CDR3 reads CAGSLELAGYTF. The CDR3 DNA is TGTGCCGGCAGCTTAGAGTTAGCTGGCTACACCTTC.

The rearrangement uses TRBV3-1 and TRBJ2-7; TRBD2 agrees at 8 bases. This CDR3 region has 14 residues. V shed 8 bases and J 2 bases; nucleotides not matched to a gene: 8. The V gene's germline CDR1 is LGHDT and CDR2 YNNKEL (reference sequence). In DNA form, the CDR3 reads TGTGCCAGCGGCGGTAGCGGGACGACCTACGAGCAGTACTTC. Translating gives CASGGSGTTYEQYF.

This clonotype was seen only a few times. The chain combines TRBV27 with TRBJ2-7, with D perhaps assigned TRBD1 or TRBD2 (5 bases each). Germline-derived CDR1 and CDR2 are MNHEY and SMNVEV (reference sequence). V lost 3 bases, J lost 4 bases, and 13 bases lay in between. The CDR3 runs to 14 residues. CDR3 in amino acids: CASSLGPSRYEQYF. CDR3 bases: TGTGCCAGCAGTTTGGGACCATCAAGGTACGAGCAGTACTTC.

The table lists this clonotype with many counts. The CDR3 bases are TGTGCCAGCTCACTACGACAGTCTAGCACAGATACGCAGTATTTT. Translated: CASSLRQSSTDTQYF. The V gene is TRBV18, the J gene TRBJ2-3; weak D call: TRBD1 (5 bases). The V end was cut by 4 bases, the J end by 0 bases, with 11 bases between. The germline V gene has CDR1 KGHSH and CDR2 LQKENI. This CDR3 region has 15 residues.

In its sample, this clonotype was seen many times. The chain employs TRBV7-9 and TRBJ2-5; 14 bases are a match to TRBD2. The V segment lost 3 bases and the J segment 4 bases; nucleotides outside the gene matches: 4. The CDR3 contains 16 residues. CDR1 and CDR2 from the germline V gene are SEHNR and FQNEAQ (reference sequence). The CDR3, as DNA: TGTGCCAGCAGCTTCGGGACTAGCGGGAGTGTAGAGACCCAGTACTTC. Its protein is CASSFGTSGSVETQYF.

Turning to this clonotype: A much larger clone lies one base from this, so it may be a read error. The V call is TRBV7-2, the J call TRBJ2-3, with 12 bases matching TRBD2. The CDR3 runs to 19 residues. Germline CDR1 reads SGHTA; CDR2 reads FQGNSA. CDR3 bases: TGTGCCAGCGGCTTAGGAGGTCCTAGCGGGAGGGCCAGCACAGATACGCAGTATTTT. Its translation is CASGLGGPSGRASTDTQYF.

This clonotype was seen ten or more times. V usage is TRBV6-1 and J usage is TRBJ2-7, with D possibly matching TRBD1 (6 bases). Trimming stripped 7 bases from V and 4 bases from J, with 14 bases between. CDR1 is MNHNS and CDR2 is SASEGT in the germline V gene. This CDR3 spans 13 amino acids. CDR3 protein: CASTYPDSYEQYF. The CDR3 bases are TGTGCCAGCACCTACCCGGACAGTTACGAGCAGTACTTC.

V usage is TRBV9 and J usage is TRBJ2-3; 8 bases match TRBD2. The CDR3 runs to 16 residues. With 4 bases clipped from V and 0 bases from J, the junction kept 7 bases outside the gene matches. Per germline, CDR1 SGDLS and CDR2 YYNGEE. This CDR3 reads CASSIRTSRSTDTQYF. CDR3 DNA: TGTGCCAGCAGCATTAGGACTAGCCGAAGCACAGATACGCAGTATTTT. Based on the CDR3 plus reference TRBV9 and TRBJ2-3, the full variable domain is DSGVTQTPKHLITATGQRVTLRCSPRSGDLSVYWYQQSLDQGLQFLIQYYNGEERAKGNILERFSAQQFPDLHSELNLSSLELGDSALYFCASSIRTSRSTDTQYFGPGTRLTVL.